These 10 T cell receptor beta chains originate from one sample sequenced in a study of T cell repertoires in aging, cancer and after chemotherapy. The template was genomic DNA from peripheral blood, not RNA. Rearranged V-D-J TRB sequences were amplified with a mixed TRB-A/B primer pool. TCRdb re-analysed the multiplex PCR reads in MiXCR, keeping a single row per CDR3 protein. This sample has about 6,600 distinct CDR3 sequences, with about 26% found just once. The specimen was blood. The receptors were sampled from a human donor with a blood cancer. The donor label of this sample is uncertain.

In its sample, this clonotype was seen a few times. This chain uses TRBV15 with TRBJ2-7; no definite D call. CDR3 length: 13 residues. V was shortened by 5 bases and J by 6 bases, with 14 bases between the two germline ends. Germline V gene lookup returns CDR1 LNHNV and CDR2 YYDKDF (reference sequence). CDR3 coding DNA: TGTGCCACCAGCCTAGATAGAAAGTCCGAGCAGTACTTC. This codes for CATSLDRKSEQYF.

This clonotype was observed many times. In nucleotides, the CDR3 is TGTGCCACAGTGGGGGGGGGCCTCGCAGATACGCAGTATTTT. The encoded protein is CATVGGGLADTQYF. This chain links TRBV19 with TRBJ2-3, with D perhaps matching TRBD2 (7 bases). The CDR3 runs to 14 residues. The germline V gene encodes CDR1 LNHDA and CDR2 SQIVND (reference sequence). V lost 10 bases to trimming and J lost 4 bases, with 18 bases between them.

This clonotype is termed medium-sized. The chain couples TRBV29-1 to TRBJ2-7, with TRBD2 as a possible D gene (6 bases). The length of the CDR3 is 14 residues. CDR1 is SQVTM, CDR2 ANQGSEA, per germline. Trimming removed 4 bases from V and 1 base from J, with 14 bases in between. CDR3 sequence (DNA): TGCAGCGTTGGTATCGGGGGAGGATCCTACGAGCAGTACTTC. Its protein product is CSVGIGGGSYEQYF.

The V and J genes are TRBV6-2 or TRBV6-3 and TRBJ2-1; TRBD2 aligns across 9 bases. This CDR3 comprises 17 residues. Per the germline V gene, CDR1 is MNHEY and CDR2 is SVGEGT. Losses at the gene ends were 4 bases for V and 0 bases for J; bases not matched to a gene: 7. CDR3 amino acids: CASSSLRAGGSYNEQFF. CDR3 bases: TGTGCCAGCAGTTCCCTTAGAGCGGGGGGCTCCTACAATGAGCAGTTCTTC.

Only a few counts were recorded for this clonotype. This rearrangement joins TRBV6-4 to TRBJ1-5; TRBD1 might be the D (5 bases). The CDR3 totals 14 residues. Germline assignment: CDR1 MRHNA and CDR2 SNTAGT. Trimming left V 6 bases short and J 1 base short, with 10 bases between. CDR3 coding DNA: TGTGCCAGCAGGTGGGCAGGGAGCAATCAGCCCCAGCATTTT. It translates to CASRWAGSNQPQHF.

On this clonotype: Being one base from a much bigger clone, this may be a read error. The V call is TRBV30, the J call TRBJ1-4; D is unclear. This CDR3 region has 13 residues. In germline, CDR1 is GTSNPN, CDR2 SVGIG (reference sequence). Trimming stripped 7 bases from V and 8 bases from J, with 17 bases between. The CDR3 sequence is CALQTEAVEKLFF. Written as DNA, the CDR3 is TGTGCCTTACAAACAGAGGCAGTGGAAAAACTGTTTTTT.

This clonotype rates as medium-sized. This chain uses TRBV29-1 with TRBJ2-7; 11 bases match TRBD1. Losses at the gene ends were 1 base for V and 7 bases for J; bases not matched to a gene: 9. Germline assignment: CDR1 SQVTM and CDR2 ANQGSEA. There are 15 residues in the CDR3. The CDR3 DNA sequence: TGCAGCGTTGAAGCCCCACCGGGACAGGGGGGAGAGCAGTACTTC. Translation gives CSVEAPPGQGGEQYF.

The chain links TRBV11-1 to TRBJ2-3, with 8 positions matching TRBD2. The CDR3 loop spans 15 amino acids. The ends lost 6 bases at V and 7 bases at J; junction bases unmatched: 12. Germline CDR1 is SGHAT and CDR2 is FQDESV (reference sequence). CDR3 loop: CASSQAGGGTNTQYF. In nucleotides, the CDR3 is TGTGCCAGCAGTCAAGCCGGGGGGGGCACGAATACGCAGTATTTT.

This clonotype was found a few times. This sequence joins TRBV27 and TRBJ2-6; D might be TRBD1 (6 bases). The CDR3 consists of 18 residues. V shed 5 bases and J shed 4 bases, with 21 bases lying between them. Germline CDR1 and CDR2: MNHEY and SMNVEV (reference sequence). In nucleotides, the CDR3 is TGTGCCAGCAGTCCGACTGGACAGCTTATAGTCGGGGCCAACGTCCTGACTTTC. It is translated as CASSPTGQLIVGANVLTF.

The CDR3: CASSQDSNPGAGEKLFF. The CDR3, as DNA: TGCGCCAGCAGCCAAGATTCGAACCCTGGGGCGGGGGAAAAACTGTTTTTT. The chain employs TRBV4-1 and TRBJ1-4, with a possible D match to TRBD1 (5 bases). CDR3 length equals 17 residues. Germline V CDR1 and CDR2: MGHRA, YSYEKL. Deletions cut 0 bases from V and 8 bases from J, with 19 bases between.